Detailed here is one T cell receptor beta chain. The sample is drawn from a study of blood T cell repertoires in COVID-19. Study-wide background: Researchers got acute and convalescent COVID-19 samples from the United States, Italy and Spain. Sources were T cells, B-cell-depleted T cells, or PBMCs; the material itself was cDNA or gDNA.

Original processing methods: By means of reference gene primer amplification, nucleated cell counts were estimated. Profiling relied on immunoSEQ multiplex PCR, and the TCRdb table lists in-frame clones only, not all of them. V, J and clone size are those of that table, while D and trimming were read from the DNA. Found here are fewer than 8,500 clones, 80% to 90% of them singletons; the top ten hold less than 5%. The CDR3 totals 13 residues. Trimming took 0 bases from V and 7 from J, leaving 4 bases between them. The germline gives CDR1 SGHTA, CDR2 FQGNSA. The TCR originated in a man aged 80 or over with active COVID-19. The sample was peripheral blood. This chain connects TRBV7-2 to TRBJ1-6, with unresolved D. The CDR3 DNA is TGTGCCAGCAGCTTAGCCTTGAATTCACCCCTCCACTTT. It translates to CASSLALNSPLHF.